The 31 T cell receptor beta chains given below trace back to one sample, sequenced in a study of blood T cells in healthy people across ages. Combining a sample-barcoded 5' primer with a J-beta primer mix, a second PCR ran for about 7 to 12 cycles. TCRdb redid the calling of the 5' RACE reads with MiXCR, one entry per CDR3 protein. The data hold 980,000 or so distinct CDR3 sequences, with under 50% observed a single time. Sequenced: blood. These receptors all come from a man aged 25 to 40 in good health.

The chain joins TRBV9 to TRBJ2-1, with 9 positions matching TRBD2. The CDR3 length is 13 residues. Germline loops: CDR1 SGDLS, CDR2 YYNGEE. V gave up 1 base and J gave up 10 bases; unmatched junction bases: 3. The CDR3 region has the DNA TGTGCCAGCAGCGTATGGACTAGCGAAGAGCAGTTCTTC. It yields the protein CASSVWTSEEQFF.

This clonotype was counted between two and nine times. The chain has TRBV29-1 and TRBJ1-1; D not resolved. The length of the CDR3 is 13 residues. V was shortened by 6 bases and J by 5 bases, with 16 bases between the two germline ends. Looked up from germline, CDR1 is SQVTM and CDR2 is ANQGSEA. This chain's CDR3 is CSVSEPTGTEAFF. CDR3 coding DNA: TGCAGCGTAAGTGAACCGACGGGGACTGAAGCTTTCTTT.

This clonotype was picked up a small number of times. The chain couples TRBV6-1 to TRBJ2-1; no clear D gene. V shed 6 bases and J shed 8 bases, with 35 bases lying between them. The CDR3 length is 20 residues. Per germline, CDR1 MNHNS and CDR2 SASEGT. The CDR3 DNA reads as TGTGCCAGCAGCCAACAGCCAAAAAGCCGACTCGGGTACGGGCGTCATGAGCAGTTCTTC. Encoded protein: CASSQQPKSRLGYGRHEQFF.

This sequence joins TRBV27 and TRBJ2-3; D is undetermined. Germline V gene sequence: CDR1 MNHEY, CDR2 SMNVEV (reference sequence). V was pared by 5 bases and J by 5 bases, with 8 bases between. The CDR3 extends over 12 amino acids. The CDR3 loop reads CASSHGIDTQYF. DNA of the CDR3: TGTGCCAGCAGTCACGGAATAGATACGCAGTATTTT.

This clonotype has a handful of counts. The V gene is TRBV9, the J gene TRBJ2-3; D is unresolved. Per germline, CDR1 SGDLS and CDR2 YYNGEE. Between the trimmed V and J ends, which lost 4 bases and 4 bases, there was a span of 10 bases. There are 13 residues in the CDR3. CDR3 in DNA: TGTGCCAGCAGCTCTCGAATCTCAGATACGCAGTATTTT. Its protein is CASSSRISDTQYF.

This clonotype came up once. The chain links TRBV4-2 to TRBJ2-1; a possible D gene is TRBD1 (6 bases). Trimming took off 1 base at V and 0 bases at J, with 19 bases between the two ends. The CDR3 spans 19 residues. Germline-derived CDR1 and CDR2 are LGHNA and YNFKEQ. The CDR3 sequence is CASSQAQRRGSTSYNEQFF. In DNA form, the CDR3 reads TGTGCCAGCAGCCAAGCCCAGCGCAGGGGATCGACCTCCTACAATGAGCAGTTCTTC.

On this clonotype: The junction shows a germline mismatch at one end, possibly a read error. The chain combines TRBV7-6 with TRBJ2-1; TRBD2 matches 14 bases. CDR3 length equals 16 residues. Per germline, CDR1 SGHVS and CDR2 FNYEAQ. CDR3 sequence (DNA): TGCGCCAGCAGCAGGGGACTAGCGGGGGCGTACGATGAGCAGTTCTTC. This encodes CASSRGLAGAYDEQFF.

The CDR3 reads CSASEGMSGQYF. CDR3 DNA: TGCAGTGCTAGTGAAGGAATGAGCGGGCAGTATTTT. This chain uses TRBV20-1 with TRBJ2-3, with D perhaps matching TRBD2 (5 bases). The CDR3 covers 12 residues. Germline CDR1 DFQATT, CDR2 SNEGSKA (reference sequence). Trimming removed 3 bases at V and 11 bases at J, with 15 bases between.

The genes are TRBV7-9 and TRBJ1-1; D may be TRBD1 (6 bases). Between the trimmed V and J ends, which lost 5 bases and 7 bases, there was a span of 14 bases. This CDR3 contains 13 residues. CDR1 and CDR2 (germline): SEHNR, FQNEAQ (reference sequence). CDR3 in amino acids: CASSPPAGVEAFF. CDR3 nucleotide sequence: TGTGCCAGCAGCCCACCCGCAGGGGTTGAAGCTTTCTTT.

The chain uses TRBV9 and TRBJ2-4; no definite D call. The assigned J gene may be wrong: the sequence end matches TRBJ2-7 better. In germline, CDR1 is SGDLS, CDR2 YYNGEE. The CDR3 spans 12 residues. DNA for the CDR3: TGTGCCAGCAGCGTAGGAGAAGGCGAGCAGTACTTC. Its translation: CASSVGEGEQYF.

The chain employs TRBV14 and TRBJ2-4; TRBD1 agrees at 8 bases. The DNA matches TRBJ2-5 better at its end, which makes the J call doubtful. The germline gives CDR1 SGHDN, CDR2 FVKESK. The CDR3 has 15 residues. This chain's CDR3 is CASSQLDRGAETQYF. CDR3 in DNA: TGTGCCAGCAGCCAACTCGACAGGGGAGCAGAGACCCAGTACTTC.

This clonotype was seen a handful of times. This sequence joins TRBV29-1 and TRBJ2-1; D ambiguous. The CDR3 is 12 amino acids. The germline gives CDR1 SQVTM, CDR2 ANQGSEA. Between the trimmed V and J ends, which lost 4 bases and 1 base, there was a span of 5 bases. Here the CDR3 reads CSVVGSYNEQFF. The CDR3 DNA follows: TGCAGCGTTGTGGGGTCCTACAATGAGCAGTTCTTC.

The rearrangement links TRBV20-1 to TRBJ1-5, with D perhaps matching TRBD1 (5 bases). This CDR3 has 17 amino acids. Trimming removed 1 base from V and 4 bases from J, with 20 bases in between. Germline V CDR1 and CDR2: DFQATT, SNEGSKA (reference sequence). CDR3 DNA sequence: TGCAGTGCTAGAGTTGGGACCGGCCAGGCAATTAATCAGCCCCAGCATTTT. This encodes CSARVGTGQAINQPQHF.

There are a few counts of this clonotype. This chain links TRBV6-2 or TRBV6-3 with TRBJ2-3, with D maybe TRBD2 (6 bases). Trimming cost V 5 bases and J 4 bases, with 22 bases left between them. Germline V lookup: CDR1 MNHEY, CDR2 SVGEGT. The CDR3 runs 17 residues. CDR3 DNA: TGTGCCAGCAGTACCGAACTGGGGCGGGGTACACCAGATACGCAGTATTTT. Translating it yields CASSTELGRGTPDTQYF.

The chain is built from TRBV3-1 and TRBJ1-4; a weak D match, TRBD1 (5 bases). The CDR3 is 14 amino acids. V lost 4 bases, J lost 5 bases, and 11 bases lay in between. The germline V gene encodes CDR1 LGHDT and CDR2 YNNKEL (reference sequence). The CDR3: CASSPATVNEKLFF. CDR3 nucleotides: TGTGCCAGCAGCCCAGCGACAGTCAATGAAAAACTGTTTTTT.

This clonotype was counted a single time. This chain connects TRBV2 to TRBJ1-1; D possibly corresponds to TRBD1 (5 bases). CDR1 is SNHLY, CDR2 FYNNEI, per germline. V was clipped by 0 bases and J by 10 bases, with 6 bases between them. The CDR3 has 11 residues. The CDR3 DNA reads as TGTGCCAGCAGTGAAGCTAGGGGAGCTTTCTTT. Protein product: CASSEARGAFF. The variable domain in full, completed from reference TRBV2 and TRBJ1-1, reads EPEVTQTPSHQVTQMGQEVILRCVPISNHLYFYWYRQILGQKVEFLVSFYNNEISEKSEIFDDQFSVERPDGSNFTLKIRSTKLEDSAMYFCASSEARGAFFGQGTRLTVV.

This chain connects TRBV10-3 to TRBJ2-7; possibly TRBD2 for D (7 bases). This CDR3 region has 16 residues. V lost 2 bases to trimming and J lost 1 base, with 15 bases between them. Germline V gene sequence: CDR1 ENHRY, CDR2 SYGVKD. The CDR3 DNA is TGTGCCATCAGTGAGAGGGGGGGAATTTCGTCCTACGAGCAGTACTTC. Protein product: CAISERGGISSYEQYF.

This clonotype occurred many times. The chain is built from TRBV9 and TRBJ2-7; D might be TRBD1 (5 bases). Trimming took off 3 bases at V and 2 bases at J, with 9 bases between the two ends. The CDR3 runs 13 residues. The germline CDR1 and CDR2 sequences are SGDLS and YYNGEE. CDR3 nucleotide sequence: TGTGCCAGCAGCGCAGACAGTGCCTACGAGCAGTACTTC. Residues: CASSADSAYEQYF.

DNA of the CDR3: TGCGCCAGCAGCCAAGTCATGACAGGAGAAAACATTCAGTACTTC. Translation gives CASSQVMTGENIQYF. V is TRBV4-1 and J is TRBJ2-4; D might be TRBD1 (6 bases). V lost 1 base and J 5 bases, leaving 12 bases between the germline ends. CDR3 length: 15 residues. Germline CDR1 MGHRA, CDR2 YSYEKL.

The genes are TRBV29-1 and TRBJ2-7; weak D call: TRBD1 (5 bases). Trimming left V 2 bases short and J 6 bases short, with 11 bases between. The CDR3 has 12 amino acids. In germline, CDR1 is SQVTM, CDR2 ANQGSEA. The DNA of the CDR3 is TGCAGCGTTGAAACTCAGGGCCCCGAGCAGTACTTC. Protein product: CSVETQGPEQYF.

The chain joins TRBV7-2 to TRBJ1-1, with D uncertain. CDR3 size: 14 residues. Trimming stripped 5 bases from V and 0 bases from J, with 10 bases between. CDR1 is SGHTA, CDR2 FQGNSA, per germline. CDR3 amino acids: CASSLPWMNTEAFF. In DNA, the CDR3 is TGTGCCAGCAGCCTCCCCTGGATGAACACTGAAGCTTTCTTT.

The chain uses TRBV20-1 and TRBJ1-6, with D unclear. The CDR3 is 12 amino acids. Trimming took off 6 bases at V and 8 bases at J, with 11 bases between the two ends. Germline V CDR1 and CDR2: DFQATT, SNEGSKA (reference sequence). The CDR3 bases are TGCAGTGCCGGTCGGTCTGATTCACCCCTCCACTTT. Translation gives CSAGRSDSPLHF.

There are a few counts of this clonotype. The chain joins TRBV7-8 to TRBJ1-6; D is unresolved. The CDR3 length is 16 residues. Trimming stripped 2 bases from V and 10 bases from J, with 18 bases between. CDR1 is SGHVS, CDR2 FQNEAQ, per germline. The CDR3 bases are TGTGCCAGCAGCTTACTATCGGCTGGCGGAGAATCACCCCTCCACTTT. Translation gives CASSLLSAGGESPLHF.

The rearrangement links TRBV10-3 to TRBJ2-7; 10 bases map to TRBD1. V lost 10 bases, J lost 1 base, and 7 bases stayed unmatched. This CDR3 has 14 residues. From germline, CDR1 is ENHRY and CDR2 SYGVKD. The DNA of the CDR3 is TGTGCCACCGGGCGGACAGGGGGGTCCTACGAGCAGTACTTC. Translating it yields CATGRTGGSYEQYF.

The chain is built from TRBV4-1 and TRBJ2-7, with D uncertain. There are 15 residues in the CDR3. In germline, CDR1 is MGHRA, CDR2 YSYEKL. Trimming left V 4 bases short and J 7 bases short, with 20 bases between. CDR3 amino acids: CASSPEVNGVGEQYF. The CDR3 nucleotides are TGCGCCAGCAGCCCCGAAGTTAACGGAGTGGGGGAGCAGTACTTC.

V gene TRBV9 combines with J gene TRBJ1-4, with a weak D call TRBD1 (6 bases). The V gene lost 0 bases and the J gene lost 3 bases, with 9 bases spanning the gap. There are 15 residues in the CDR3. CDR1 is SGDLS, CDR2 YYNGEE, per germline. This CDR3 reads CASSVEGVANEKLFF. CDR3 DNA sequence: TGTGCCAGCAGCGTAGAGGGGGTAGCTAATGAAAAACTGTTTTTT.

With regard to this clonotype: At one boundary the junction diverges from the germline segment, which might be a read error. V gene TRBV20-1 combines with J gene TRBJ2-5; weak D call: TRBD2 (6 bases). Germline V CDR1 and CDR2: DFQATT, SNEGSKA (reference sequence). The CDR3 sequence is 14 residues long. CDR3 sequence (DNA): TGCAGTACTAGAGTGGCTGGGGGGATAGAGACCCAGTACTTC. This gives the protein CSTRVAGGIETQYF.

This clonotype was counted at least ten times. V and J are TRBV4-3 and TRBJ2-5, with 12 bases identical to TRBD2. CDR1 is LGHNA, CDR2 YSLEER, per germline. The V and J ends lost 1 base and 4 bases, in that order; junction bases with no gene match: 7. CDR3 length equals 17 residues. In nucleotides, the CDR3 is TGCGCCAGCAGCCAAGTAGCTGGACTAGCGGGGAGAGAGACCCAGTACTTC. Amino acids: CASSQVAGLAGRETQYF.

In its sample, this clonotype was seen many times. The chain links TRBV20-1 to TRBJ2-3, with 9 bases lining up with TRBD2. The J segment lost 4 bases and the V segment lost 3 bases, leaving 8 bases of the junction unmatched. The CDR3 sequence is 15 residues long. Germline V gene sequence: CDR1 DFQATT, CDR2 SNEGSKA (reference sequence). The CDR3 nucleotides read TGCAGTGCTAGTCGCGGGACTAGCCCGCCAGATACGCAGTATTTT. This sequence encodes CSASRGTSPPDTQYF.

This clonotype showed up just a few times. The chain carries TRBV27 and TRBJ2-3; D is perhaps TRBD1 (6 bases). From germline, CDR1 is MNHEY and CDR2 SMNVEV (reference sequence). V gave up 2 bases and J gave up 3 bases, with 12 bases separating them. This CDR3 comprises 15 residues. Here the CDR3 reads CASSLRDKGTDTQYF. CDR3 nucleotide sequence: TGTGCCAGCAGTTTACGGGACAAAGGGACAGATACGCAGTATTTT.

CDR3 sequence (DNA): TGTGCCAGCAGCTTAGCGAAGGATCAAGATACGCAGTATTTT. This translates into CASSLAKDQDTQYF. The V call is TRBV7-2, the J call TRBJ2-3; D gene unclear. The germline CDR1 and CDR2 sequences are SGHTA and FQGNSA. The V end lost 0 bases, the J end lost 5 bases, and 9 bases lay between the germline ends. The CDR3 loop spans 14 amino acids.